The clone carrying this T cell receptor (beta chain) was counted ten times or more. MiXCR, applied by TCRdb to the RACE reads, yields one record per CDR3 protein. Of roughly 120,000 distinct CDR3 sequences in the sample, 9.5% to 13% were seen once. The sample is drawn from a study of human T cells and chemical hapten exposure. The CDR3 consists of 14 residues. Deletions cut 3 bases from V and 6 bases from J, with 15 bases between. Germline loops: CDR1 LGHDT, CDR2 YNNKEL (reference sequence). Documented time point: patch test 1, 2 weeks after DPC sensitization. Treatment of the sample: therapeutic diphenylcyclopropenone sensitization with weekly scalp DPC.

This chain uses TRBV3-1 with TRBJ2-7; D not resolved. Material: whole blood, obtained in connection with sensitization to the hapten diphenylcyclopropenone (DPC). The clonotype comes from a woman aged 50 to 60 with alopecia areata. Some clones in this sample may be carry-over from other donors' samples. The CDR3 DNA reads TGTGCCAGCAGCCATAGACTCGTTCTGGGCGAGCAGTACTTC. It codes for CASSHRLVLGEQYF.